These 25 T cell receptor beta chains were sequenced from one sample in a study of T cells in localized non-small cell lung cancer (dated by TCRdb to about 2020). The library was made by the immunoSEQ multiplex PCR assay. TCRdb carries this immuneACCESS record with in-frame sequences only. Its versions omit some clonotypes, under half of them owing to an unresolved V gene in the studies checked, with the rest unexplained. Here the sample has about 24,000 clones; approximately 90% occur a single time. The ten biggest clones cover 2.7% of the sample. The specimen comprised peripheral blood, sampled before any cancer treatment. These receptors were collected from a woman aged 40 to 75 with stage I lung adenocarcinoma.

V gene TRBV4-2 combines with J gene TRBJ2-7; TRBD2 matches 7 bases. This CDR3 comprises 15 residues. With 4 bases clipped from V and 2 bases from J, the junction kept 8 bases outside the gene matches. Germline loops: CDR1 LGHNA, CDR2 YNFKEQ. The CDR3 region has the DNA TGTGCCAGCAGCCCCGGGCCTAGCGGCACCTACGAGCAGTACTTC. It yields the protein CASSPGPSGTYEQYF.

The rearrangement uses TRBV5-1 and TRBJ2-7; TRBD1 might be the D (7 bases). Germline CDR1 reads SGHRS; CDR2 reads YFSETQ. The CDR3 loop spans 15 amino acids. V dropped 4 bases and J dropped 5 bases, with 19 bases sitting between them. CDR3 DNA sequence: TGCGCCAGCAGCCCCCAGGGGGGTCGGCGGGACGAGCAGTACTTC. Amino acids: CASSPQGGRRDEQYF.

The V and J genes are TRBV4-1 and TRBJ2-7, with D unclear. The CDR3 loop spans 15 amino acids. V was clipped by 4 bases and J by 5 bases, with 18 bases between them. The germline gives CDR1 MGHRA, CDR2 YSYEKL. The CDR3 bases are TGCGCCAGCAGCCTTAGTTCGTTTACGGAAGACGAGCAGTACTTC. Translated, it gives CASSLSSFTEDEQYF.

The rearrangement links TRBV9 to TRBJ1-2; the D gene is possibly TRBD1 (5 bases). The CDR3 length is 14 residues. CDR1 and CDR2 (germline): SGDLS, YYNGEE. Trimming took 0 bases from V and 5 from J, leaving 11 bases between them. The CDR3 nucleotides are TGTGCCAGCAGCGTAGAAGTGGGGGGATATGGCTACACCTTC. This encodes CASSVEVGGYGYTF.

This sequence joins TRBV6-5 and TRBJ2-7; TRBD1 matches 7 bases. CDR1 is MNHEY and CDR2 is SVGAGI in the germline V gene. The CDR3 is made up of 12 amino acids. The junction had 13 bases not matched to a gene; V was cut back by 7 bases and J by 13 bases. The CDR3 here is CASTRRAPGGYF. Here the CDR3 DNA reads TGTGCCAGCACCCGACGGGCACCAGGGGGTTACTTC.

The chain uses TRBV5-1 and TRBJ1-4; D may be TRBD1 (5 bases). Germline V CDR1 and CDR2: SGHRS, YFSETQ. This CDR3 is built from 15 residues. Deletions cut 2 bases from V and 7 bases from J, with 15 bases between. The CDR3: CASSFGTSRGEKLFF. For the CDR3, the DNA is TGCGCCAGCAGCTTCGGGACCTCTCGGGGTGAAAAACTGTTTTTT.

The rearrangement links TRBV30 to TRBJ2-7, with D perhaps matching TRBD2 (5 bases). Trimming stripped 4 bases from V and 3 bases from J, with 13 bases between. The CDR3 length is 13 residues. From germline, CDR1 is GTSNPN and CDR2 SVGIG (reference sequence). The CDR3 region has the DNA TGTGCCTGGACGGACGGGAACAGCTACGAGCAGTACTTC. It codes for CAWTDGNSYEQYF. Full variable domain (rest looked up from reference TRBV30 and TRBJ2-7): SQTIHQWPATLVQPVGSPLSLECTVEGTSNPNLYWYRQAAGRGLQLLFYSVGIGQISSEVPQNLSASRPQDRQFILSSKKLLLSDSGFYLCAWTDGNSYEQYFGPGTRLTVT.

This clone has only one observation. This sample includes further DNA sequences coding for the same CDR3. CDR3 coding DNA: TGTGCCAGCAGCGTAGGGGGACAGTTAAACACTGAAGCTTTCTTT. Amino acid sequence: CASSVGGQLNTEAFF. The rearrangement uses TRBV9 and TRBJ1-1; 7 bases are shared with TRBD1. Germline V CDR1 and CDR2: SGDLS, YYNGEE. The length of the CDR3 is 15 residues. J was trimmed by 2 bases and V by 0 bases; bases with no gene match: 4.

CDR3 amino acids: CASSQTTGAGEKLFF. Written as DNA, the CDR3 is TGTGCCAGCAGCCAAACGACAGGGGCAGGGGAAAAACTGTTTTTT. This sequence joins TRBV5-6 and TRBJ1-4, with 8 nucleotides matching TRBD1. Germline V CDR1 and CDR2: SGHDT, YYEEEE. The CDR3 loop spans 15 amino acids. Trimming removed 4 bases from V and 8 bases from J; junction bases left unmatched: 10.

The V call is TRBV28, the J call TRBJ1-5; 7 nucleotides line up with TRBD1. Looked up from germline, CDR1 is MDHEN and CDR2 is SYDVKM. V was clipped by 3 bases and J by 0 bases; unmatched bases: 8. The CDR3 is 17 residues long. The CDR3, as DNA: TGTGCCAGCAGTTTGGGGACAGCGGTCTATAGCAATCAGCCCCAGCATTTT. Residues: CASSLGTAVYSNQPQHF.

The chain couples TRBV10-3 to TRBJ2-1, with TRBD2 matching over 12 bases. This CDR3 is 14 amino acids long. Looked up from germline, CDR1 is ENHRY and CDR2 is SYGVKD. J lost 7 bases, V lost 10 bases, and 8 bases had no gene match. The CDR3 sequence is CATLLAGGKNEQFF. The DNA for the CDR3 is TGTGCCACTTTACTAGCGGGAGGCAAGAATGAGCAGTTCTTC.

The chain couples TRBV27 to TRBJ1-3, with no clear D. This CDR3 is built from 14 residues. With 2 bases removed from V and 2 bases from J, the gap between germline ends came to 7 bases. Germline CDR1 MNHEY, CDR2 SMNVEV (reference sequence). This CDR3 is CASSLGSAGNTIYF. The CDR3 DNA is TGTGCCAGCAGTTTAGGCAGTGCTGGAAACACCATATATTTT.

This chain connects TRBV28 to TRBJ2-3; D not resolved. Germline V lookup: CDR1 MDHEN, CDR2 SYDVKM. This CDR3 spans 14 amino acids. With 6 bases removed from V and 2 bases from J, the gap between germline ends came to 12 bases. CDR3 nucleotide sequence: TGTGCCAGCAGCCCCCGTGGATTCACAGATACGCAGTATTTT. Amino acid sequence: CASSPRGFTDTQYF.

This clone was found once. The J gene is TRBJ1-1, the V gene TRBV29-1; D call uncertain. The germline CDR1 and CDR2 sequences are SQVTM and ANQGSEA. V was pared by 6 bases and J by 0 bases, with 11 bases between. The CDR3 extends over 13 amino acids. The chain's CDR3 is CSVRGILNTEAFF. CDR3 in DNA: TGCAGCGTCCGAGGGATACTGAACACTGAAGCTTTCTTT. The full variable domain, in which reference TRBV29-1 and TRBJ1-1 provide the parts outside the CDR3, is SAVISQKPSRDICQRGTSLTIQCQVDSQVTMMFWYRQQPGQSLTLIATANQGSEATYESGFVIDKFPISRPNLTFSTLTVSNMSPEDSSIYLCSVRGILNTEAFFGQGTRLTVV.

The genes are TRBV14 and TRBJ2-3; TRBD1 might be the D (6 bases). CDR1 is SGHDN, CDR2 FVKESK, per germline. This CDR3 region has 13 residues. V was shortened by 4 bases and J by 3 bases, with 8 bases between the two germline ends. The CDR3 spells CASSLQGTDTQYF. The CDR3 DNA follows: TGTGCCAGCAGCCTTCAGGGGACAGATACGCAGTATTTT. Using reference TRBV14 and TRBJ2-3 for the parts outside the CDR3, the full variable domain is EAGVTQFPSHSVIEKGQTVTLRCDPISGHDNLYWYRRVMGKEIKFLLHFVKESKQDESGMPNNRFLAERTGGTYSTLKVQPAELEDSGVYFCASSLQGTDTQYFGPGTRLTVL.

The chain recombines TRBV19 with TRBJ2-7; 12 nucleotides match TRBD1. With 6 bases clipped from V and 3 bases from J, the junction kept 6 bases outside the gene matches. The CDR3 loop spans 15 amino acids. In germline, CDR1 is LNHDA, CDR2 SQIVND (reference sequence). The CDR3 coding sequence is TGTGCCAGTAGCCGGGGACAGGGGGCCTTCTACGAGCAGTACTTC. Its protein product is CASSRGQGAFYEQYF.

The chain joins TRBV18 to TRBJ1-2; TRBD1 is a possible D gene (6 bases). The CDR3 extends over 14 amino acids. The V gene lost 4 bases and the J gene lost 2 bases, with 11 bases spanning the gap. CDR1 is KGHSH and CDR2 is LQKENI in the germline V gene. This CDR3 is CASSLQDSNYGYTF. For the CDR3, the DNA is TGTGCCAGCTCACTACAGGACAGCAACTATGGCTACACCTTC. The complete variable domain, with remaining parts taken from reference TRBV18 and TRBJ1-2, reads NAGVMQNPRHLVRRRGQEARLRCSPMKGHSHVYWYRQLPEEGLKFMVYLQKENIIDESGMPKERFSAEFPKEGPSILRIQQVVRGDSAAYFCASSLQDSNYGYTFGSGTRLTVV.

The genes are TRBV4-1 and TRBJ1-5; TRBD1 agrees at 8 bases. The V gene end was trimmed by 0 bases and the J gene end by 5 bases; junction bases not matched to a gene: 9. This CDR3 contains 17 residues. Germline CDR1 and CDR2: MGHRA and YSYEKL. CDR3 DNA sequence: TGCGCCAGCAGCCAAGAGACCGCGGCAGGGGGCTATCAGCCCCAGCATTTT. Its translation is CASSQETAAGGYQPQHF.

The chain is built from TRBV9 and TRBJ2-2; D is unclear. CDR1 is SGDLS and CDR2 is YYNGEE in the germline V gene. The CDR3 is 13 amino acids. Trimming pared 4 bases from V and 1 base from J, leaving 5 bases between. This CDR3 reads CASSLLNTGELFF. The CDR3 DNA reads TGTGCCAGCAGCCTATTGAACACCGGGGAGCTGTTTTTT.

This chain links TRBV10-3 with TRBJ2-3; the match to TRBD2 covers 13 bases. Germline V gene sequence: CDR1 ENHRY, CDR2 SYGVKD. The CDR3 has 17 residues. With V trimmed by 6 bases and J by 0 bases, 6 bases remained unmatched. The CDR3 protein is CAISGTSGKPSTDTQYF. The CDR3, as DNA: TGTGCCATCAGCGGGACTAGCGGGAAGCCTAGCACAGATACGCAGTATTTT.

This chain connects TRBV4-1 to TRBJ2-1; tentatively, D is TRBD2 (6 bases). Germline assignment: CDR1 MGHRA and CDR2 YSYEKL. The CDR3 has 16 amino acids. V lost 1 base to trimming and J lost 0 bases, with 10 bases between them. The CDR3, as DNA: TGCGCCAGCAGCCAAGGGGAGGATCGCTCCTACAATGAGCAGTTCTTC. Its protein product is CASSQGEDRSYNEQFF.

This rearrangement joins TRBV28 to TRBJ1-4, with a possible D match to TRBD1 (5 bases). In germline, CDR1 is MDHEN, CDR2 SYDVKM. V was cut by 3 bases and J by 8 bases, with 13 bases left in between. The CDR3 totals 14 residues. CDR3 nucleotide sequence: TGTGCCAGCAGTTTTTCTGGGGCGAGGGAAAAACTGTTTTTT. Translated: CASSFSGAREKLFF. Combining the CDR3 with reference TRBV28 and TRBJ1-4 gives the whole variable domain DVKVTQSSRYLVKRTGEKVFLECVQDMDHENMFWYRQDPGLGLRLIYFSYDVKMKEKGDIPEGYSVSREKKERFSLILESASTNQTSMYLCASSFSGAREKLFFGSGTQLSVL.

The chain carries TRBV5-1 and TRBJ1-1; D might be TRBD1 (5 bases). CDR3 length: 14 amino acids. In germline, CDR1 is SGHRS, CDR2 YFSETQ. Trimming stripped 3 bases from V and 1 base from J, with 10 bases between. The CDR3 sequence is CASSWDGTNTEAFF. CDR3 sequence (DNA): TGCGCCAGCAGCTGGGACGGTACGAACACTGAAGCTTTCTTT.

The chain has TRBV28 and TRBJ1-3; D gene uncertain. V lost 5 bases and J 4 bases, leaving 42 bases between the germline ends. Germline V gene lookup returns CDR1 MDHEN and CDR2 SYDVKM. This CDR3 is built from 24 residues. DNA of the CDR3: TGTGCCAGCAGTGGTCCACCGTTAGGGATTGGCGGCGGTCATAGAAGTGATATCGGAAACACCATATATTTT. Translated, it gives CASSGPPLGIGGGHRSDIGNTIYF.

With respect to this clone: The junction departs from germline at one end; a sequencing error may be responsible. V is TRBV19 and J is TRBJ1-2; weak D call: TRBD1 (5 bases). CDR3 length equals 13 residues. Germline CDR1 LNHDA, CDR2 SQIVND (reference sequence). The DNA of the CDR3 is TGTGCCAGTAACGGGGGTTCTGTGAATGGCTGCACCTTC. This translates into CASNGGSVNGCTF.